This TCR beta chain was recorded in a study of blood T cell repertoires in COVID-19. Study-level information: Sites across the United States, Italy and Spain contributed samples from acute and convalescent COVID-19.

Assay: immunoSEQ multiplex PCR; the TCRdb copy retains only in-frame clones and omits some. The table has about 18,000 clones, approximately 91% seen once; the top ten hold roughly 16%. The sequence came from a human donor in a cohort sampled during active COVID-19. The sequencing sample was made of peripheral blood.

The chain's CDR3 is CASSLTPGTSYNEQFF. The CDR3 bases are TGTGCCAGCAGCCTTACCCCCGGGACTAGCTACAATGAGCAGTTCTTC. This rearrangement joins TRBV7-3 to TRBJ2-1; 8 nucleotides align to TRBD2. This CDR3 spans 16 amino acids. The V and J ends lost 5 bases and 3 bases, in that order; junction bases with no gene match: 9. Per the germline V gene, CDR1 is SGHTA and CDR2 is FQGTGA.